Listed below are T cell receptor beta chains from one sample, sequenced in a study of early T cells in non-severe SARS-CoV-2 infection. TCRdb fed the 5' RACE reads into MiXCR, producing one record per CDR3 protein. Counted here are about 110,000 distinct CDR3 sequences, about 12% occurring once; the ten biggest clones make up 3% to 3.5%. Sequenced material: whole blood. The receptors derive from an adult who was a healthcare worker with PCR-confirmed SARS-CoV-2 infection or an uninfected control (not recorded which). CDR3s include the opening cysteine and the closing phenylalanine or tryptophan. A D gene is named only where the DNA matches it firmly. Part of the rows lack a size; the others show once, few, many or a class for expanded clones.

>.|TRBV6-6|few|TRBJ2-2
TGTGCCAGCAGTTACAGCCGGAGCACCGGGGAGCTGTTTTTT
CASSYSRSTGELFF
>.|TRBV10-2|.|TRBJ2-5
TGCGCCAGCAGGTCCCCGGAGACCCAGTACTTC
CASRSPETQYF
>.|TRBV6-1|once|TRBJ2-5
TGTGCCAGCAGAGTGATCGCGGTAGGAGAGACCCAGTACTTC
CASRVIAVGETQYF
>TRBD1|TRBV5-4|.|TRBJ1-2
TGTGCCAGCAGCTTACAGGGGACTAACTATGGCTACACCTTC
CASSLQGTNYGYTF
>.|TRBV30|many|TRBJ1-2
TGTGCCTGGTCTTATCAGGGAGGTGGCTACACCTTC
CAWSYQGGGYTF
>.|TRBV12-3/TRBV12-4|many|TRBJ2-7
TGTGCCAGCAGTTCCCGTCGAATAACGGGGGAGCAGTACTTC
CASSSRRITGEQYF
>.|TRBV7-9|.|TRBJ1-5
TGTGCCAGCAGCCGAGCCGACTGGGAAAGCAATCAGCCCCAGCATTTT
CASSRADWESNQPQHF
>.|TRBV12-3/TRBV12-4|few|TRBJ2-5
TGTGCCAGCAGTTTAGAAACAGGGAAAGAGACCCAGTACTTC
CASSLETGKETQYF
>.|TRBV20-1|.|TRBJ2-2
TGCAGTGCTAGAGATATGCTCAACGCAAACACCGGGGAGCTGTTTTTT
CSARDMLNANTGELFF
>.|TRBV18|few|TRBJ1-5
TGTGCCAGCTCACCACCAGGGTTGCAGCCCCAGCATTTT
CASSPPGLQPQHF
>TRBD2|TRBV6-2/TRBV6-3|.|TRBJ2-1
TGTGCCAGCAGAGGGACTATCGGGAACAATGAGCAGTTCTTC
CASRGTIGNNEQFF
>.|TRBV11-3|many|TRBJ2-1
TGTGCCAGCAGCCCAGGCGTAGTACAGAATGAGCAGTTCTTC
CASSPGVVQNEQFF
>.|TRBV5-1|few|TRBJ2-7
TGCGCCAGCAGCTTGGATGCGCACTCCTACGAGCAGTACTTC
CASSLDAHSYEQYF
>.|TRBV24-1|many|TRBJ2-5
TGTGCCACCAGTGATCCCCGGGACACCTCAGAGACCCAGTACTTC
CATSDPRDTSETQYF
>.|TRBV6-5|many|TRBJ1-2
TGTGCCAGCACCACCTGGGGGGGCACTTATGGCTACACCTTC
CASTTWGGTYGYTF
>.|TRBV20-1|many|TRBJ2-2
TGCAGTGCTAGAGGGGGGGCCAACACCGGGGAGCTGTTTTTT
CSARGGANTGELFF
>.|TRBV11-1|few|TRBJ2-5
TGTGCCAGTAGAGAGACCCAGTACTTC
CASRETQYF
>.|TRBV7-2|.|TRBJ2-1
TGTGCCAGCAGCTTAGAGGCTGCCTACAATGAGCAGTTCTTC
CASSLEAAYNEQFF
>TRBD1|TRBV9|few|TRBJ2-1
TGTGCCAGCAGTCAGGGGGCGGACGGAGTATACAATGAGCAGTTCTTC
CASSQGADGVYNEQFF
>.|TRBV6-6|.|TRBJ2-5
TGTGCCAGCAGTTACTCGGCTGGGACCCAGTACTTC
CASSYSAGTQYF
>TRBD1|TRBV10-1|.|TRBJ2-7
TGCGCCAGCAGTGAACAGGGGATCATGTCCTACGAGCAGTACTTC
CASSEQGIMSYEQYF
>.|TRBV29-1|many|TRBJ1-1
TGCAGCGTTGAAGAGTCAGGGCTGAACACTGAAGCTTTCTTT
CSVEESGLNTEAFF
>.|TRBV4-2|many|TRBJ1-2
TGTGCCAGCAGCCAAGAGGGTAACTATGGCTACACCTTC
CASSQEGNYGYTF
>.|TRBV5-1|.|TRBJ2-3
TGCGCCAGCAGCTTGGACTCTATGACAGATACGCAGTATTTT
CASSLDSMTDTQYF